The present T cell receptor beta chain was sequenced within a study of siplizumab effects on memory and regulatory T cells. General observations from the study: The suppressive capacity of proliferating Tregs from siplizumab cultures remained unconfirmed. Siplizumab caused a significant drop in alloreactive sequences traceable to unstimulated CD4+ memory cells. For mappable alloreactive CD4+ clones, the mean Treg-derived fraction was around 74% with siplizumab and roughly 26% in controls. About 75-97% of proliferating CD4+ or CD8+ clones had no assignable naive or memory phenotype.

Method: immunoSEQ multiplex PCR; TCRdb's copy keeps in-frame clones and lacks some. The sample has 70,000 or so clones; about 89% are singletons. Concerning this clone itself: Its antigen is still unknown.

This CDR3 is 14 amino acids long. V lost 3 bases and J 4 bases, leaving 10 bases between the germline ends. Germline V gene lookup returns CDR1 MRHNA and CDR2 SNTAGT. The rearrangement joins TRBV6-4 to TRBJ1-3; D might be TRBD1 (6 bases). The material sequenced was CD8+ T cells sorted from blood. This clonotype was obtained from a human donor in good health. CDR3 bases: TGTGCCAGCAGTGAGCCAGGGGACGGAAACACCATATATTTT. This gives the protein CASSEPGDGNTIYF.